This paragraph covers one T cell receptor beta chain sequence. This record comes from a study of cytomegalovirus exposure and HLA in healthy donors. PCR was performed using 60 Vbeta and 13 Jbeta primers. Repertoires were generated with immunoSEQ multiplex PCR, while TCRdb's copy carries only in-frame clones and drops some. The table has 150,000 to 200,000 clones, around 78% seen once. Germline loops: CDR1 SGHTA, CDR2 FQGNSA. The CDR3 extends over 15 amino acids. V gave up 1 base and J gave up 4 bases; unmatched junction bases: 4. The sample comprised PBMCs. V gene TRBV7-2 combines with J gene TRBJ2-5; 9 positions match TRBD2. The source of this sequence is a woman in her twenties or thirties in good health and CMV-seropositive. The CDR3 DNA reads TGTGCCAGCAGCTTAGATAGCGGGAGCGGAGAGACCCAGTACTTC. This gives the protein CASSLDSGSGETQYF.